This TCR beta chain was identified during a study of vaccination and CD4 T cells after COVID-19. A remark on this clonotype: Its target is not known.

Regarding treatment: roughly nine-day PBMC culture with coronavirus spike peptide pools or control peptides (ViraFEST assay). Before the COVID-19 pandemic (2011-2018), CD4+ T cells were obtained from the unexposed donor. Trimming removed 4 bases at V and 6 bases at J, with 13 bases between. This CDR3 region has 13 residues. The germline V gene encodes CDR1 MNHEY and CDR2 SVGAGI. Sequence data for DNA of cultured CD4+ T cells were generated by the Oncomine TCR Beta short-read assay. TCRdb redid the calling of the PCR reads with MiXCR, one entry per CDR3 protein. The sample yields some 10,000 distinct CDR3 sequences, 40% to 60% seen once.

The receptor was derived from a human donor in good health. V and J are TRBV6-5 and TRBJ2-7, with D possibly being TRBD1 or TRBD2 (5 bases each). The sequencing input was CD4+ T cells from blood, cultured in vitro. The CDR3 bases are TGTGCCAGCAGTTTCGAGGGACGAGGCGAGCAGTACTTC. The encoded protein is CASSFEGRGEQYF.